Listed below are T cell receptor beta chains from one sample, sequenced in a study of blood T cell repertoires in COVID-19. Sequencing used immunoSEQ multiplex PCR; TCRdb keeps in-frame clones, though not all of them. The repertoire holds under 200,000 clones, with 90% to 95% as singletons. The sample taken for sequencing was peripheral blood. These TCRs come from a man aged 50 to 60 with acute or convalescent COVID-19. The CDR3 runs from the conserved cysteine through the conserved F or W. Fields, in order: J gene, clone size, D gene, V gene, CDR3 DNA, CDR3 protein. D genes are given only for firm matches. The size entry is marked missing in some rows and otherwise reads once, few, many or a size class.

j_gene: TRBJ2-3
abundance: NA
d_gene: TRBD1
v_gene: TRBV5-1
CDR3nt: TGCGCCAGCAGCTACTTGACAGGGGGCGTTACAGATACGCAGTATTTT
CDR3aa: CASSYLTGGVTDTQYF

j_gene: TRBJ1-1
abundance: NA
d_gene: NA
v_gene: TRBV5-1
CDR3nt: TGCGCCAGCAGCTTGGGTGTTGCTAGGAACACTGAAGCTTTCTTT
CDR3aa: CASSLGVARNTEAFF

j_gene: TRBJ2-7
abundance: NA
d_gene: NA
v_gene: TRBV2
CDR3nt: TGTGCCAGCAGTAACTTCCCCAGGACAGTCCCCTACGAGCAGTACTTC
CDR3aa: CASSNFPRTVPYEQYF

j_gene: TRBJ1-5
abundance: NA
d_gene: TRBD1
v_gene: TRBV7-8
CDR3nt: TGTGCCAGCAGCTTAGGGAGGGGACAGTCCCATAGCAATCAGCCCCAGCATTTT
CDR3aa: CASSLGRGQSHSNQPQHF

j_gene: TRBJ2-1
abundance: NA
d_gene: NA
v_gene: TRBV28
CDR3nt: TGTGCCAGCACCGTGGACAGCTCCTACAATGAGCAGTTCTTC
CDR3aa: CASTVDSSYNEQFF

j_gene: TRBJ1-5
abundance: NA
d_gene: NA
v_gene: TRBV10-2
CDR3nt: TGCGCCAGCAGTGAACAAGTCAATCAGCCCCAGCATTTT
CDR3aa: CASSEQVNQPQHF

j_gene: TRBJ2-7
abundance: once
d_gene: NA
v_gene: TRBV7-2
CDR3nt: TGTGCCAGCAGCTCGACTGGATACTACGAGCAGTACTTC
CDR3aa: CASSSTGYYEQYF

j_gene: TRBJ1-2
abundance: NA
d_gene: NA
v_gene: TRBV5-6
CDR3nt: TGTGCCAGCAGCTTGCGGGCAGGGCCTCTGACCTTC
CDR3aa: CASSLRAGPLTF

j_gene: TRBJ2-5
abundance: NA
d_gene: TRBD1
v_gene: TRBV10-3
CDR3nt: TGTGCCATCAGGTGGGACAGCCAAGAGACCCAGTACTTC
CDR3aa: CAIRWDSQETQYF

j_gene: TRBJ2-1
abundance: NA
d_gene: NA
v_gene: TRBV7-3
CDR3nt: TGTGCCAGCAGCTTACACGGTTTTGATGAGCAGTTCTTC
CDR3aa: CASSLHGFDEQFF

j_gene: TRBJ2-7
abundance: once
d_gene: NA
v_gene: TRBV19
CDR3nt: TGTGCCAGTAGTAAGGTCTGGGGCCGGCGGAGCTCCTACGAGCAGTACTTC
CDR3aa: CASSKVWGRRSSYEQYF

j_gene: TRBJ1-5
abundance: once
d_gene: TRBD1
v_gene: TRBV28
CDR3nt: TGTGCCAGCAGTTTGACAGGGTTTTTGTGGCAGCCCCAGCATTTT
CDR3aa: CASSLTGFLWQPQHF

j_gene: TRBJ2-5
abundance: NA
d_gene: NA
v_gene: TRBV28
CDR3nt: TGTGCCAGCAGTTTGCGACAGCAAGAGACCCAGTACTTC
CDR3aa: CASSLRQQETQYF

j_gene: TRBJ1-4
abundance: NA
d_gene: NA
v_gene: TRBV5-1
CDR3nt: TGCGCCAGCAGCTTGGGGGGCAGGGGCGCAACTAATGAAAAACTGTTTTTT
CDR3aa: CASSLGGRGATNEKLFF

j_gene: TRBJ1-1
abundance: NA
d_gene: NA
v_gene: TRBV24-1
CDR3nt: TGTGCCACCAGTAGAAGCGGGGGGAACACTGAAGCTTTCTTT
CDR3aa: CATSRSGGNTEAFF

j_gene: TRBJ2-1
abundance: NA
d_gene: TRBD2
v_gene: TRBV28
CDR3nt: TGTGCCAGCAGGCAGTCCCCGGGAGGAGGATATTACAATGAGCAGTTCTTC
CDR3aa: CASRQSPGGGYYNEQFF

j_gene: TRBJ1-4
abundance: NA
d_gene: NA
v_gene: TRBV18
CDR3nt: TGTGCCAGCTCCCCCGACAGGAATAATGAAAAACTGTTTTTT
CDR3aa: CASSPDRNNEKLFF

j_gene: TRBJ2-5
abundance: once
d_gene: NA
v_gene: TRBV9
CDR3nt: TGTGCCAGCAGCTTTGGGGGACTTCCCAGGGAGACCCAGTACTTC
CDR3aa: CASSFGGLPRETQYF

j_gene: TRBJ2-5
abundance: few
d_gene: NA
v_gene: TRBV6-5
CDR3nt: TGTGCCAGCAGTTACTGGCAGGGTTTCAAGACCCAGTACTTC
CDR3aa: CASSYWQGFKTQYF

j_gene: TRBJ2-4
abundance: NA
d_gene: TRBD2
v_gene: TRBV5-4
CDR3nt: TGTGCCAGCAGCTGGGGTGGAGCGGGAGGGGGCAAAAACATTCAGTACTTC
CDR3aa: CASSWGGAGGGKNIQYF

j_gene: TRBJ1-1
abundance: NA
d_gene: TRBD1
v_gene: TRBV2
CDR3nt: TGTGCCAGCATTCGGGACAGCGGCCGTAGGAACACTGAAGCTTTCTTT
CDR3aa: CASIRDSGRRNTEAFF

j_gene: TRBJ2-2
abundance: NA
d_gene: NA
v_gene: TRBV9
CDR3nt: TGTGCCAGCAGCGTAAGAGGTAGCGGAACAAACACCGGGGAGCTGTTTTTT
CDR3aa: CASSVRGSGTNTGELFF

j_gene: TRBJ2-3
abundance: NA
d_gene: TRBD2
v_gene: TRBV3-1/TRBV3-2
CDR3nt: TGTGCCAGCAGCCGTTCTAGCGGAGACACAGATACGCAGTATTTT
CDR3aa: CASSRSSGDTDTQYF

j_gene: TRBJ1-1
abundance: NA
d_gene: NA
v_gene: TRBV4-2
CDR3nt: TGTGCCAGCAGGGGGGGGGAGACGAACACTGAAGCTTTCTTT
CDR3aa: CASRGGETNTEAFF

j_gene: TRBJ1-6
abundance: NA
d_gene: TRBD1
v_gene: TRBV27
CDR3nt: TGTGCCAGCAGTGTCACAGGGGATTCACCCCTCCACTTT
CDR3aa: CASSVTGDSPLHF

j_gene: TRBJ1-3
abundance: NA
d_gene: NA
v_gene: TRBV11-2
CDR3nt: TGTGCCAGCAGCTTCATCCGTGGGCTCGAAAACACCATATATTTT
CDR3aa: CASSFIRGLENTIYF

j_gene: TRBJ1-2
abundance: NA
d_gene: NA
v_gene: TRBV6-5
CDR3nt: TGTGCCAGCAGTTACTCGGGGCCGATAGCCGGCTACACCTTC
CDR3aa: CASSYSGPIAGYTF

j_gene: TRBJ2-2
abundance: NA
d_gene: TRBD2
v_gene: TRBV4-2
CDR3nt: TGTGCCAGCAGCCAAGGACTAGCGGGGGGGCTTAAGGCCGGGGAGCTGTTTTTT
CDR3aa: CASSQGLAGGLKAGELFF

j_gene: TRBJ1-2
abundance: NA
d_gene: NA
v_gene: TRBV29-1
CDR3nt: TGCAGCGTTGTAGGTTGGCTTGAGGGAGGCTACACCTTC
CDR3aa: CSVVGWLEGGYTF

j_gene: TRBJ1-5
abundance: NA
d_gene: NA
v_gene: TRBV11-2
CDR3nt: TGTGCCAGCAGCTTAGATCACGACTTTCAGCCCCAGCATTTT
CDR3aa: CASSLDHDFQPQHF

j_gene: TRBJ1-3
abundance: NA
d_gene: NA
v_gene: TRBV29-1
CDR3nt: TGCAGCGTTGAAGATCGGGGAACAGGGAGAGCGGCTGGAAACACCATATATTTT
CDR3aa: CSVEDRGTGRAAGNTIYF

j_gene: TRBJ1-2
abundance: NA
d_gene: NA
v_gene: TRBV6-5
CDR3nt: TGTGCCAGCAGTCAGGGGTGGGACTATGGCTACACCTTC
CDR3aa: CASSQGWDYGYTF

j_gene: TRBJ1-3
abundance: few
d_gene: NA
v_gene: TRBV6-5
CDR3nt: TGTGCCAGCAGAGTAGTCCCAATCAACACCATATATTTT
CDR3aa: CASRVVPINTIYF

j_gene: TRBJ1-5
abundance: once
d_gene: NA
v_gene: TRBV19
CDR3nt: TGTGCCAGTACCTTACAGGATTTGGGTCAGCCCCAGCATTTT
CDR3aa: CASTLQDLGQPQHF

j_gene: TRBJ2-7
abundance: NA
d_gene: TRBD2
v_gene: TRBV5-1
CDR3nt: TGCGCCAGCAGCACGAGCGGGGTAAGCTCCTACGAGCAGTACTTC
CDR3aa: CASSTSGVSSYEQYF

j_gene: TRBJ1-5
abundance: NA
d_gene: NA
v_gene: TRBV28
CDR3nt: TGTGCCAGCACCCTAAAGGGGGAAACTCAGCCCCAGCATTTT
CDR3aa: CASTLKGETQPQHF

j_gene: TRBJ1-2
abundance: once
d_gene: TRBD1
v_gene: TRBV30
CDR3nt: TGTGCCTGGTCGCGCAGGGGGCCCCAGCGCCTTTATGGCTACACCTTC
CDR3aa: CAWSRRGPQRLYGYTF

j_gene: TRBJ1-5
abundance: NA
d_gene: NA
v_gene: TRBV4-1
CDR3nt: TGCGCCAGCAGCCAAGGTGGGGGCGGCAATCAGCCCCAGCATTTT
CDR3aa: CASSQGGGGNQPQHF

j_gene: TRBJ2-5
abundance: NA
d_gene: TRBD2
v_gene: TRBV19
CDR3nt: TGTGCCAGTTCGGGGGGGGAACAAGAGACCCAGTACTTC
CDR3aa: CASSGGEQETQYF

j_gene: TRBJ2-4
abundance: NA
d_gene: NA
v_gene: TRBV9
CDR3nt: TGTGCCAGCACCCCCGGGGGTGCGGCCAAAAACATTCAGTACTTC
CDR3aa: CASTPGGAAKNIQYF

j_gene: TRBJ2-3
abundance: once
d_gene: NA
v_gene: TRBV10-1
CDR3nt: TGCGCCAGCGCATATGGACTTTCCTACACAGATACGCAGTATTTT
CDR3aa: CASAYGLSYTDTQYF

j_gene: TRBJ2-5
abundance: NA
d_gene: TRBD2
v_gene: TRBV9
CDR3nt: TGTGCCAGCAGCGTAGCTGTAGCTAGCGGAGGCGGGGAGACCCAGTACTTC
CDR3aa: CASSVAVASGGGETQYF

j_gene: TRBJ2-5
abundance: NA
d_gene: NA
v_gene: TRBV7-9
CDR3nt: TGTGCCAGCAGCCCCCCCCAGGGGCCCGGGGCTAAGACCCAGTACTTC
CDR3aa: CASSPPQGPGAKTQYF

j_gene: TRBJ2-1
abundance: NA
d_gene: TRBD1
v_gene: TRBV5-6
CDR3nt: TGTGCCAGCAGCTTGGTGGGACAGGGCCCTTCGAATTCCTACAATGAGCAGTTCTTC
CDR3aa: CASSLVGQGPSNSYNEQFF

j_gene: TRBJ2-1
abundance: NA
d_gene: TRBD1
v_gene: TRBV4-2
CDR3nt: TGTGCCAGCAGCCAAGACCCCTCAGGGGGCGCCCGCAATGAGCAGTTCTTC
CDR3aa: CASSQDPSGGARNEQFF

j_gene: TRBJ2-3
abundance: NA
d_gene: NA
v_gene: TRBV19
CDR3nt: TGTGCCAGTACTAATAGGGGGGGCCGGTCCACAGATACGCAGTATTTT
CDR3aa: CASTNRGGRSTDTQYF

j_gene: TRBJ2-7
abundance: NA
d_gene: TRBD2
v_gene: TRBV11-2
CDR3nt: TGTGCCAGCAGCGCGGGACTAGAGTACGAGCAGTACTTC
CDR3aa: CASSAGLEYEQYF

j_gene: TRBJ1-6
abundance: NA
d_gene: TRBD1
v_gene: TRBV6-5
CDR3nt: TGTGCCAGCAGTCCTCGGACAGGGGGAATTTCACCCCTCCACTTT
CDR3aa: CASSPRTGGISPLHF

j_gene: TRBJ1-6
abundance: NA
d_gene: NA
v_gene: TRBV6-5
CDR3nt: TGTGCCAGCAGTTACTCGACGGGGGAAATACTCCACTTT
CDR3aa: CASSYSTGEILHF

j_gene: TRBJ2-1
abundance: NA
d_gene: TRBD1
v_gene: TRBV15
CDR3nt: TGTGCCACCAGCCCTCGGACAGGGCTATACAATGAGCAGTTCTTC
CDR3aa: CATSPRTGLYNEQFF

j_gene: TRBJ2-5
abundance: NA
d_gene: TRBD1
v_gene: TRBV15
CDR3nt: TGTGCCACCAGTCCGACAGGGGTCCTACAAGAGACCCAGTACTTC
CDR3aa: CATSPTGVLQETQYF

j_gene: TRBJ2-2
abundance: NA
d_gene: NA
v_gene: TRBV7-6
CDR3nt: TGTGCCAGCAGCACCCCGGGGTTTCAGGACACCGGGGAGCTGTTTTTT
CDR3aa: CASSTPGFQDTGELFF

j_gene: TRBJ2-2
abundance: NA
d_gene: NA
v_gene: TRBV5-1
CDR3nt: TGCGCCAGCAGCCGCGAGGCCAGCCGGGATTTTCCTACCGGGGAGCTGTTTTTT
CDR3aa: CASSREASRDFPTGELFF

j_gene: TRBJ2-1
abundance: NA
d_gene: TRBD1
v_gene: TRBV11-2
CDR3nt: TGTGCCAGCAGCCCCCGGTTTGGGACAGAGTACAATGAGCAGTTCTTC
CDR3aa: CASSPRFGTEYNEQFF

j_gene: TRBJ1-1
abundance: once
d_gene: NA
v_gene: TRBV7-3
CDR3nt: TGTGCCAGCAGCTTAACATACACGGGGAGGGACACTGAAGCTTTCTTT
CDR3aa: CASSLTYTGRDTEAFF